The 25 T cell receptor beta chains given below trace back to one sample, sequenced in a study of radiotherapy plus CTLA-4 blockade in lung cancer. Clones were read by immunoSEQ multiplex PCR, and TCRdb kept only the in-frame ones, dropping some. Of around 99,000 clones listed, 70% to 90% are singletons. Sequencing used peripheral blood, obtained from a patient treated with radiotherapy plus ipilimumab. These receptors all come from a human donor with non-small cell lung cancer that progressed on radiotherapy plus ipilimumab.

The chain joins TRBV7-2 to TRBJ2-7, with a possible D match to TRBD2 (5 bases). CDR3 length: 15 amino acids. V shed 1 base and J shed 3 bases, with 13 bases lying between them. Per the germline V gene, CDR1 is SGHTA and CDR2 is FQGNSA. This CDR3 is CASSLEGLSIYEQYF. The CDR3 coding sequence is TGTGCCAGCAGCTTAGAAGGACTTTCTATCTACGAGCAGTACTTC.

The V and J genes are TRBV6-1 and TRBJ2-2, with no clear D. Trimming took off 8 bases at V and 6 bases at J, with 16 bases between the two ends. The CDR3 loop spans 14 amino acids. Per germline, CDR1 MNHNS and CDR2 SASEGT. The CDR3 region is CASLKNLVPGELFF. The CDR3 DNA reads TGTGCCAGCCTCAAAAATCTTGTCCCCGGGGAGCTGTTTTTT.

The chain joins TRBV18 to TRBJ1-5; D is ambiguous. V was cut by 2 bases and J by 4 bases, with 12 bases left in between. The CDR3 runs to 15 residues. From germline, CDR1 is KGHSH and CDR2 LQKENI. The CDR3 DNA follows: TGTGCCAGCTCACCAATCAATGGGTCAAATCAGCCCCAGCATTTT. Translating it yields CASSPINGSNQPQHF.

The chain has TRBV7-6 and TRBJ2-1; D perhaps matches TRBD2 (6 bases). This CDR3 region has 15 residues. Trimming removed 6 bases from V and 3 bases from J, with 15 bases in between. Germline V CDR1 and CDR2: SGHVS, FNYEAQ. The CDR3 coding sequence is TGTGCCAGCAGTCCCTCCGGGACTCTCTACAATGAGCAGTTCTTC. The encoded protein is CASSPSGTLYNEQFF.

This rearrangement joins TRBV5-1 to TRBJ1-2; D ambiguous. Germline CDR1 is SGHRS and CDR2 is YFSETQ. CDR3 length: 13 amino acids. V lost 5 bases to trimming and J lost 7 bases, with 15 bases between them. The CDR3 is CASSTETSSGYTF. The CDR3 DNA reads TGCGCCAGCAGTACGGAGACATCCAGTGGCTACACCTTC.

Note on this clone: The junction departs from the called germline gene at one end, perhaps through a read error. The V call is TRBV5-1, the J call TRBJ1-3; TRBD1 matches 7 bases. The CDR3 has 15 amino acids. CDR1 SGHRS and CDR2 YFSETQ come from the germline V gene. This CDR3 reads CASRPSTGPGNTTYF. In DNA form, the CDR3 reads TGCGCCAGCCGACCTTCGACAGGGCCTGGAAACACCACATATTTT.

The gene calls are TRBV9 and TRBJ2-5; no reliable D call. Germline lookup yields CDR1 SGDLS and CDR2 YYNGEE. The CDR3 totals 14 residues. V shed 0 bases and J shed 0 bases, with 6 bases lying between them. The CDR3 spells CASSVGPNQETQYF. CDR3 in DNA: TGTGCCAGCAGCGTAGGTCCGAACCAAGAGACCCAGTACTTC.

The V gene is TRBV29-1, the J gene TRBJ2-2, with 8 nucleotides matching TRBD2. Unmatched junction bases numbered 9, after V lost 6 bases and J lost 6 bases. Germline V gene data show CDR1 as SQVTM and CDR2 as ANQGSEA. The CDR3 sequence is 14 residues long. CDR3 coding DNA: TGCAGCGTCTCGGGGCTAGCGGGCTCCGGGGAGCTGTTTTTT. Translating gives CSVSGLAGSGELFF.

The chain combines TRBV2 with TRBJ1-4; D is ambiguous. CDR3 length: 14 amino acids. Trimming stripped 4 bases from V and 8 bases from J, with 14 bases between. Per germline, CDR1 SNHLY and CDR2 FYNNEI. The CDR3 bases are TGTGCCAGCAGTGTCGGAATGGCAAAGGAAAAACTGTTTTTT. It is translated as CASSVGMAKEKLFF.

The V and J genes are TRBV18 and TRBJ1-2, with D maybe TRBD1 (6 bases). The CDR3 length is 13 residues. V was shortened by 3 bases and J by 4 bases, with 9 bases between the two germline ends. Per germline, CDR1 KGHSH and CDR2 LQKENI. The CDR3 nucleotides read TGTGCCAGCTCACCGGACAGATTCTATGGCTACACCTTC. Amino acids: CASSPDRFYGYTF.

This clone has a handful of counts. This chain links TRBV6-1 with TRBJ2-7; TRBD2 aligns across 8 bases. Germline V gives CDR1 MNHNS, CDR2 SASEGT. The CDR3 covers 12 residues. V lost 4 bases to trimming and J lost 7 bases; unmatched junction nucleotides: 3. CDR3 loop: CASSVTSGEQYF. The DNA of the CDR3 is TGTGCCAGCAGTGTAACTAGCGGTGAGCAGTACTTC.

The gene calls are TRBV5-1 and TRBJ1-1; the match to TRBD1 covers 8 bases. Germline assignment: CDR1 SGHRS and CDR2 YFSETQ. The CDR3 has 14 amino acids. Trimming removed 3 bases from V and 11 bases from J; junction bases left unmatched: 12. CDR3 in DNA: TGCGCCAGCAGCTCATCAGGCCCGACAGGGGAGGCTTTCTTT. Its translation is CASSSSGPTGEAFF.

The chain joins TRBV2 to TRBJ2-7; 8 bases agree with TRBD2. J gave up 3 bases and V 5 bases, and 6 bases lay outside the gene matches. The CDR3 is made up of 14 amino acids. Germline V gene sequence: CDR1 SNHLY, CDR2 FYNNEI. The CDR3 spells CASSSRGVGYEQYF. The CDR3 nucleotides read TGTGCCAGCAGTTCGCGGGGGGTGGGCTACGAGCAGTACTTC. Together with reference TRBV2 and TRBJ2-7, the CDR3 gives the full variable domain: EPEVTQTPSHQVTQMGQEVILRCVPISNHLYFYWYRQILGQKVEFLVSFYNNEISEKSEIFDDQFSVERPDGSNFTLKIRSTKLEDSAMYFCASSSRGVGYEQYFGPGTRLTVT.

The chain's CDR3 is CASSADRGPYEQYF. The CDR3, as DNA: TGTGCCAGCAGTGCGGACAGGGGTCCCTACGAGCAGTACTTC. The V and J genes are TRBV2 and TRBJ2-7; 9 nucleotides align to TRBD1. The CDR3 loop spans 14 amino acids. Looked up from germline, CDR1 is SNHLY and CDR2 is FYNNEI. The trim removed 4 bases at V and 2 bases at J, leaving 3 bases unmatched.

This chain connects TRBV19 to TRBJ2-1; 11 bases agree with TRBD1. CDR1 and CDR2 (germline): LNHDA, SQIVND (reference sequence). The trim removed 3 bases at V and 3 bases at J, leaving 7 bases unmatched. There are 17 residues in the CDR3. CDR3 coding DNA: TGTGCCAGTAGTATTTCGGGGACAGGGGGGTTCTACAATGAGCAGTTCTTC. Encoded protein: CASSISGTGGFYNEQFF. The full variable domain, its missing parts supplied by reference TRBV19 and TRBJ2-1, is DGGITQSPKYLFRKEGQNVTLSCEQNLNHDAMYWYRQDPGQGLRLIYYSQIVNDFQKGDIAEGYSVSREKKESFPLTVTSAQKNPTAFYLCASSISGTGGFYNEQFFGPGTRLTVL.

The chain employs TRBV19 and TRBJ1-5, with a tentative D call TRBD1 (5 bases). Trimming left V 7 bases short and J 1 base short, with 17 bases between. CDR3 length: 16 amino acids. Germline CDR1 reads LNHDA; CDR2 reads SQIVND (reference sequence). CDR3 DNA sequence: TGTGCCAGTAACCTCTGGGGGAGGGTAAGCAATCAGCCCCAGCATTTT. As protein: CASNLWGRVSNQPQHF.

Only one count was recorded for this clone. The CDR3 sequence is CASSFGGSQETQYF. CDR3 nucleotide sequence: TGCGCCAGCAGCTTCGGCGGGTCGCAAGAGACCCAGTACTTC. The chain uses TRBV5-1 and TRBJ2-5, with D perhaps matching TRBD2 (5 bases). The CDR3 loop spans 14 amino acids. Germline values: CDR1 SGHRS, CDR2 YFSETQ. Trimming cost V 2 bases and J 2 bases, with 10 bases left between them.

The V gene is TRBV7-9, the J gene TRBJ2-3, with D unclear. The CDR3 is made up of 11 amino acids. Trimming left V 8 bases short and J 3 bases short, with 6 bases between. Looked up from germline, CDR1 is SEHNR and CDR2 is FQNEAQ (reference sequence). In DNA, the CDR3 is TGTGCCAGCGGCAGTACAGATACGCAGTATTTT. Its translation is CASGSTDTQYF.

The chain employs TRBV2 and TRBJ1-1; no reliable D call. The germline V gene encodes CDR1 SNHLY and CDR2 FYNNEI. V was clipped by 4 bases and J by 1 base, with 7 bases between them. The CDR3 consists of 13 residues. CDR3 in amino acids: CASSVLTNTEAFF. CDR3 bases: TGTGCCAGCAGTGTGTTAACGAACACTGAAGCTTTCTTT.

This clone was seen only once. The rearrangement links TRBV2 to TRBJ2-7, with 9 bases aligning to TRBD1. In germline, CDR1 is SNHLY, CDR2 FYNNEI. V was pared by 4 bases and J by 4 bases, with 8 bases of the junction left unmatched. CDR3 length: 15 residues. The CDR3 protein is CASSGRTGAEYEQYF. In DNA, the CDR3 is TGTGCCAGCAGTGGAAGGACAGGGGCAGAATACGAGCAGTACTTC.

V and J are TRBV15 and TRBJ2-7; 9 bases map to TRBD1. Trimming at V came to 3 bases and at J to 3 bases, leaving 6 bases not matched to a gene. Germline values: CDR1 LNHNV, CDR2 YYDKDF (reference sequence). CDR3 size: 15 residues. CDR3 region: CATSSTGTGFYEQYF. The CDR3 nucleotides are TGTGCCACCAGCAGCACCGGGACAGGGTTCTACGAGCAGTACTTC.

This clone was seen only once. The rearrangement uses TRBV5-1 and TRBJ2-7; D may be TRBD2 (6 bases). The V end was cut by 2 bases, the J end by 2 bases, with 11 bases between. Germline V gives CDR1 SGHRS, CDR2 YFSETQ. The CDR3 contains 14 residues. CDR3: CASSFSGVAYEQYF. The CDR3 DNA sequence: TGCGCCAGCAGCTTCTCGGGAGTTGCCTACGAGCAGTACTTC.

The chain combines TRBV6-1 with TRBJ1-4, with unresolved D. V was trimmed by 10 bases and J by 8 bases, leaving 20 bases between them. From germline, CDR1 is MNHNS and CDR2 SASEGT. The CDR3 length is 14 residues. The CDR3 loop reads CANKGGVGWEKLFF. DNA of the CDR3: TGTGCCAACAAAGGCGGGGTCGGCTGGGAAAAACTGTTTTTT.

This clone has just a few counts. The chain has TRBV28 and TRBJ1-2, with D possibly matching TRBD1 (5 bases). The CDR3 loop spans 14 amino acids. The ends were cut back, 7 bases at V and 3 bases at J, with 15 bases in the middle. In germline, CDR1 is MDHEN, CDR2 SYDVKM. Here the CDR3 reads CASNPGGDDYGYTF. The DNA for the CDR3 is TGTGCCAGCAACCCCGGGGGGGACGACTATGGCTACACCTTC.

V is TRBV7-2 and J is TRBJ2-1; D gene unclear. Trimming cost V 2 bases and J 9 bases, with 11 bases left between them. This CDR3 spans 13 amino acids. Germline V gene data show CDR1 as SGHTA and CDR2 as FQGNSA. CDR3 protein: CASSLIWKSEQFF. CDR3 bases: TGTGCCAGCAGCTTAATTTGGAAGAGTGAGCAGTTCTTC.